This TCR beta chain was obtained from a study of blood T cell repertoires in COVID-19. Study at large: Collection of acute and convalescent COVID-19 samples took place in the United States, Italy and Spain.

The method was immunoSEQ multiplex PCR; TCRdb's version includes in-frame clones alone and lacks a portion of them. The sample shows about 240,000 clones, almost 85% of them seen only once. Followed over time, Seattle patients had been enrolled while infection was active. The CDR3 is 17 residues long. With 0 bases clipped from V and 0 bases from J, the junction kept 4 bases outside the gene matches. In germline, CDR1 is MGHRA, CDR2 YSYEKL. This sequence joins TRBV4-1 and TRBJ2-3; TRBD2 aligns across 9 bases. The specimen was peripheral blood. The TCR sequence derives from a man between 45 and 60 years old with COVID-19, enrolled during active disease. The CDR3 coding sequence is TGCGCCAGCAGCCAAGAGCCTAGCGGGGCTAGCACAGATACGCAGTATTTT. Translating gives CASSQEPSGASTDTQYF.